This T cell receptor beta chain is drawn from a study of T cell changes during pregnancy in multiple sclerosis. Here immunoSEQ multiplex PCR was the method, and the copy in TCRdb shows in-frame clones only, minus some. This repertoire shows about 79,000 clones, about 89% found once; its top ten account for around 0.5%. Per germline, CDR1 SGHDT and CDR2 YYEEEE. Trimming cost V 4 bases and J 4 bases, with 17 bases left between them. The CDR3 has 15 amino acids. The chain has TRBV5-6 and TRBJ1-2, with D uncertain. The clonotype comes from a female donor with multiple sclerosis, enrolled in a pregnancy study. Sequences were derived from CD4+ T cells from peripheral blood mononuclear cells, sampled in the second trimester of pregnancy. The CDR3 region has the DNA TGTGCCAGCAGCCATCAAAAACGGGGTATCTATGGCTACACCTTC. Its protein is CASSHQKRGIYGYTF.